This is a list of T cell receptor beta chains from one sample in a study of OX40 agonist ivuxolimab in advanced cancers. Produced via immunoSEQ multiplex PCR; TCRdb's table is partial and in-frame only. The repertoire holds more than 20,000 clones, with around 82% as singletons. The sequenced sample was CD4+ or CD8+ T cells sorted from blood, obtained in a trial of the OX40 agonist ivuxolimab. These receptors all stem from an adult with an advanced solid tumor such as melanoma, head and neck, liver or kidney cancer. CDR3s include the opening cysteine and the closing phenylalanine or tryptophan. A D gene is named only where the DNA matches it firmly. Some rows have no size entry. The others give once, few or many, or a class for an expanded clone.

d_gene	v_gene	len	abundance	j_gene	CDR3nt	CDR3aa
TRBD2	TRBV7-9	15	-	TRBJ2-5	TGTGCCAGCAGCTTATTGGCCGGGGGGGATGAGACCCAGTACTTC	CASSLLAGGDETQYF
-	TRBV4-2	15	-	TRBJ2-2	TGTGCCAGCAGCCAAGCGGGGGTAGACACCGGGGAGCTGTTTTTT	CASSQAGVDTGELFF
TRBD1	TRBV4-2	15	-	TRBJ1-3	TGTGCCAGCAGCCAAGAGGGGACAGCTGGAAACACCATATATTTT	CASSQEGTAGNTIYF
TRBD1	TRBV7-2	15	medium-sized	TRBJ2-7	TGTGCCAGCAGTCAAAAGACCGGGACAGCTTACGAGCAGTACTTC	CASSQKTGTAYEQYF
TRBD1	TRBV25-1	15	-	TRBJ2-7	TGTGCCAGCACACCCGGGACAGGGGTGTTCTACGAGCAGTACTTC	CASTPGTGVFYEQYF
-	TRBV5-4	11	-	TRBJ2-7	TGTGCCAGCAGCTTGGGCTACGAGCAGTACTTC	CASSLGYEQYF
-	TRBV7-6	14	-	TRBJ2-7	TGTGCCAGCAGCTTAGAAGGCTGGTCAGGAGAGCAGTACTTC	CASSLEGWSGEQYF
TRBD1	TRBV23-1	14	few	TRBJ1-2	TGCGCCAGCAGGAAGGACAGGGGGAACTATGGCTACACCTTC	CASRKDRGNYGYTF
TRBD1	TRBV9	15	-	TRBJ1-5	TGTGCCAGCAGCTCAGGGGGGCAGTCGAATCAGCCCCAGCATTTT	CASSSGGQSNQPQHF
-	TRBV9	15	-	TRBJ2-1	TGTGCCAGCAGCCTCGACACGACCTCCTACAATGAGCAGTTCTTC	CASSLDTTSYNEQFF
-	TRBV7-2	15	-	TRBJ2-7	TGTGCCAGCAGCTTATTTGAGGGCATCGTCAACGAGCAGTACTTC	CASSLFEGIVNEQYF
-	TRBV7-6	15	-	TRBJ2-3	TGTGCCAGCAGCTTAGCGGGGCGCATATCAGATACGCAGTATTTT	CASSLAGRISDTQYF
TRBD1	TRBV18	15	-	TRBJ1-1	TGTGCCAGCTCACCCCGACAGGGGGAGAACACTGAAGCTTTCTTT	CASSPRQGENTEAFF
TRBD2	TRBV27	15	once	TRBJ2-2	TGTGCCAGCAGTCCCACTTTCGGGGGGGCTGGGGAGCTGTTTTTT	CASSPTFGGAGELFF
-	TRBV5-1	13	few	TRBJ1-1	TGCGCCAGCAGCCACCTCCAGACCACTGAAGCTTTCTTT	CASSHLQTTEAFF
-	TRBV6-4	15	-	TRBJ2-1	TGTGCCAGCAGTGACCAGGGGGGAGAGTACAATGAGCAGTTCTTC	CASSDQGGEYNEQFF
-	TRBV2	15	-	TRBJ1-5	TGTGCCAGCAGTCCAAGGGCCCAACCCAATCAGCCCCAGCATTTT	CASSPRAQPNQPQHF
-	TRBV29-1	15	-	TRBJ2-6	TGCAGCGGGGGAGGGGGGGCCTCTGGGGCCAACGTCCTGACTTTC	CSGGGGASGANVLTF
TRBD2	TRBV9	15	-	TRBJ2-3	TGTGCCAGCAGCTCTAGCGGGGTTAGCACAGATACGCAGTATTTT	CASSSSGVSTDTQYF
TRBD2	TRBV4-1	18	few	TRBJ2-7	TGCGCCAGCAGCCAAGTTGATCTTGGGCTAGCGGGAGATCACGAGCAGTACTTC	CASSQVDLGLAGDHEQYF
-	TRBV4-1	13	once	TRBJ2-7	TGCGCCAGCAGCCAGGACAGTTACTACGAGCAGTACTTC	CASSQDSYYEQYF
-	TRBV11-3	15	-	TRBJ2-1	TGTGCCAGCAGCTTAGATGGACTAATCTACAATGAGCAGTTCTTC	CASSLDGLIYNEQFF
-	TRBV23-1	15	few	TRBJ1-2	TGCGCCATCCCGCAAGCTCTCATAAGGGGCTATGGCTACACCTTC	CAIPQALIRGYGYTF
-	TRBV6-4	15	-	TRBJ2-3	TGTGCCAGCAAAGGGGAGCGGGTTTCACAAGATACGCAGTATTTT	CASKGERVSQDTQYF
-	TRBV5-4	16	-	TRBJ2-3	TGTGCCAGCAGCACCAGGGTGGGGGAAAACACAGATACGCAGTATTTT	CASSTRVGENTDTQYF
-	TRBV7-9	14	-	TRBJ1-5	TGTGCCAGCAGCCCCTGGTCAGACCATCAGCCCCAGCATTTT	CASSPWSDHQPQHF
-	TRBV6-6	14	-	TRBJ2-4	TGTGCCAGCAGTTACTTATCAGTTTCCGAGTTCTGGGACTTC	CASSYLSVSEFWDF
TRBD1	TRBV10-3	14	-	TRBJ1-1	TGTGCCATCAGTGCTCGGGACAGGGACACTGAAGCTTTCTTT	CAISARDRDTEAFF
-	TRBV1	16	-	TRBJ2-6	TGCACCAGCAGAACTTGTGCACAAAGTCGGGCCAACGTCCTGACTTTC	CTSRTCAQSRANVLTF
TRBD1	TRBV5-4	14	medium-sized	TRBJ1-1	TGTGCCAGCAGGTCCCGGGACAGGAACACTGAAGCTTTCTTT	CASRSRDRNTEAFF
TRBD1	TRBV19	14	-	TRBJ2-7	TGTGCCAGTAGTGACGGACAGGGGTTTACCGAGCAGTACTTC	CASSDGQGFTEQYF
-	TRBV9	17	-	TRBJ2-6	TGTGCCAGCCTGTTCGGGCTCAAACAAAGTCGGGCCAACGTCCTGACTTTC	CASLFGLKQSRANVLTF
TRBD1	TRBV6-6	15	-	TRBJ2-7	TGTGCCAGCAGAACCGGGACAGGTACCTCCTACGAGCAGTACTTC	CASRTGTGTSYEQYF
TRBD1	TRBV6-5	15	-	TRBJ2-3	TGTGCCAGCAGAACCACAGGGGGTGGCACAGATACGCAGTATTTT	CASRTTGGGTDTQYF